The clone carrying this T cell receptor beta chain came up a few times. The sample is drawn from a study of blood T cell repertoires in COVID-19. Generated by immunoSEQ multiplex PCR, the TCRdb table keeps only in-frame clones and is missing some. The profile shows hundreds of thousands of clones, around 86% of them singletons. The CDR3 contains 14 residues. Per germline, CDR1 KGHSH and CDR2 LQKENI. V was cut by 3 bases and J by 2 bases, with 7 bases left in between. The chain recombines TRBV18 with TRBJ1-4; TRBD1 is a possible D gene (5 bases). This sequence originates from a woman in her twenties or thirties with active or convalescent COVID-19. The source material was peripheral blood. The CDR3 bases are TGTGCCAGCTCACCTAGACAGACTAATGAAAAACTGTTTTTT. Translating it yields CASSPRQTNEKLFF.